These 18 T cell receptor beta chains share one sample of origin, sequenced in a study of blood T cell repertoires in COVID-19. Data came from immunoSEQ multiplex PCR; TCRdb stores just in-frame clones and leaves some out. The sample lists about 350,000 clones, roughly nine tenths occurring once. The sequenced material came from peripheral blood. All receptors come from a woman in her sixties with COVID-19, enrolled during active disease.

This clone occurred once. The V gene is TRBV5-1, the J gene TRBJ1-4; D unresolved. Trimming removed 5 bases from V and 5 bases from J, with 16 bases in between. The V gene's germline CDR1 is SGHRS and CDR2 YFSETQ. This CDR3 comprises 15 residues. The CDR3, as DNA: TGCGCCAGCAGGAAGGACCGCCGGGGAAATGAAAAACTGTTTTTT. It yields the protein CASRKDRRGNEKLFF.

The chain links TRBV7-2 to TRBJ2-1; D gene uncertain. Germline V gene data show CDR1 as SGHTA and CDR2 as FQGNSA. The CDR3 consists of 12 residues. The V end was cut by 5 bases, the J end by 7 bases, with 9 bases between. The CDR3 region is CASSPQANEQFF. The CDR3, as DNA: TGTGCCAGCAGCCCCCAGGCGAATGAGCAGTTCTTC.

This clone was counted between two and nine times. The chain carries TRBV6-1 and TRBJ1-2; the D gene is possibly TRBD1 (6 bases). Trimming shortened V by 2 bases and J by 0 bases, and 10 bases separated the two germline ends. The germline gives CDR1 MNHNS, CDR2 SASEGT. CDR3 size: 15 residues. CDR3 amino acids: CASSERGGSNYGYTF. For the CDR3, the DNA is TGTGCCAGCAGTGAACGGGGGGGCTCTAACTATGGCTACACCTTC.

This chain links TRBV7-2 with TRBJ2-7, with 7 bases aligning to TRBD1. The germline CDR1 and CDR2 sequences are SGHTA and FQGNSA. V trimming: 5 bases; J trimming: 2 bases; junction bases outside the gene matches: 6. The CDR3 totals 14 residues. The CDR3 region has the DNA TGTGCCAGCAGCGCCCGACAGGGAACCTACGAGCAGTACTTC. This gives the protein CASSARQGTYEQYF.

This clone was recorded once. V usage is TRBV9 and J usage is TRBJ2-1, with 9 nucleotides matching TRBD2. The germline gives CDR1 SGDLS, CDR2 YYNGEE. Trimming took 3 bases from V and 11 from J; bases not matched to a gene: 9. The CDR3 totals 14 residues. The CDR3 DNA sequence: TGTGCCAGCAGCGACCTGACTAGCGGCACACAGCAGTTCTTC. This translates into CASSDLTSGTQQFF.

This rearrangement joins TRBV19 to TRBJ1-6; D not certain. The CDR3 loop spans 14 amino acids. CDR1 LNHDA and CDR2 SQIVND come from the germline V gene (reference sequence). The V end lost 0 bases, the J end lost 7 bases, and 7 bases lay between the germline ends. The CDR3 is CASSIDRRNSPLHF. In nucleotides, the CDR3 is TGTGCCAGTAGTATAGATCGTCGGAATTCACCCCTCCACTTT.

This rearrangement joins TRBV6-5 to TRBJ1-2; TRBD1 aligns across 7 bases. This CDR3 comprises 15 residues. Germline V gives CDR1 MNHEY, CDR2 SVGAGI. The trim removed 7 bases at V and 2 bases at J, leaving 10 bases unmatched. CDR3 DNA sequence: TGTGCCAGCATTCCAAACAGGGGTCGGAACTATGGCTACACCTTC. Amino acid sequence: CASIPNRGRNYGYTF.

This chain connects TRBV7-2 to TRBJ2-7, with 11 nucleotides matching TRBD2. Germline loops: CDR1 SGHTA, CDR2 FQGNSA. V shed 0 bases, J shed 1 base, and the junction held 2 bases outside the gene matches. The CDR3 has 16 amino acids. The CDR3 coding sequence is TGTGCCAGCAGCTTAGCCTGGACTAGCGGGTCCTACGAGCAGTACTTC. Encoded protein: CASSLAWTSGSYEQYF. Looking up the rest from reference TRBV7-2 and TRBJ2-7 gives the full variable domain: GAGVSQSPSNKVTEKGKDVELRCDPISGHTALYWYRQSLGQGLEFLIYFQGNSAPDKSGLPSDRFSAERTGGSVSTLTIQRTQQEDSAVYLCASSLAWTSGSYEQYFGPGTRLTVT.

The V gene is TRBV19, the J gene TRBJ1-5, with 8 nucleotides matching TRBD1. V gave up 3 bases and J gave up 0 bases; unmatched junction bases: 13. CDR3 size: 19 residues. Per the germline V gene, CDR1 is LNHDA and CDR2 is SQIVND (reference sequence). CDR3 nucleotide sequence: TGTGCCAGTAGTATTACGATGGGACAGGCCCCTTATAGCAATCAGCCCCAGCATTTT. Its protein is CASSITMGQAPYSNQPQHF. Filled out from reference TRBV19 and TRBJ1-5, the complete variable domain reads DGGITQSPKYLFRKEGQNVTLSCEQNLNHDAMYWYRQDPGQGLRLIYYSQIVNDFQKGDIAEGYSVSREKKESFPLTVTSAQKNPTAFYLCASSITMGQAPYSNQPQHFGDGTRLSIL.

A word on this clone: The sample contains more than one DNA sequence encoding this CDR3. The DNA for the CDR3 is TGCGCCAGCAGCTTGACAGGAGCAACTAATGAAAAACTGTTTTTT. It translates to CASSLTGATNEKLFF. The V gene is TRBV5-1, the J gene TRBJ1-4; maybe TRBD1 (5 bases). CDR3 length: 15 amino acids. V was pared by 1 base and J by 0 bases, with 7 bases between. The germline CDR1 and CDR2 sequences are SGHRS and YFSETQ. The variable domain in full, with the rest retrieved from reference TRBV5-1 and TRBJ1-4, is KAGVTQTPRYLIKTRGQQVTLSCSPISGHRSVSWYQQTPGQGLQFLFEYFSETQRNKGNFPGRFSGRQFSNSRSEMNVSTLELGDSALYLCASSLTGATNEKLFFGSGTQLSVL.

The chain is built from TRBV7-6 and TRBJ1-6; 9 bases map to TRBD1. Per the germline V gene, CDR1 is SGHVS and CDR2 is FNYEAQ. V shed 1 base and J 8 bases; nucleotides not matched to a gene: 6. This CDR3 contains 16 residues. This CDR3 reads CASSLVGTGPDSPLHF. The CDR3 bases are TGTGCCAGCAGCTTAGTAGGGACAGGGCCTGATTCACCCCTCCACTTT.

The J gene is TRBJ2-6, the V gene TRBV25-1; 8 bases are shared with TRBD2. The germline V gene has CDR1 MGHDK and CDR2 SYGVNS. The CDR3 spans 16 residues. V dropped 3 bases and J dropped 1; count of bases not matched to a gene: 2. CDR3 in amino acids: CASSDGGGSGANVLTF. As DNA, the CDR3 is TGTGCCAGCAGTGACGGGGGGGGATCTGGGGCCAACGTCCTGACTTTC.

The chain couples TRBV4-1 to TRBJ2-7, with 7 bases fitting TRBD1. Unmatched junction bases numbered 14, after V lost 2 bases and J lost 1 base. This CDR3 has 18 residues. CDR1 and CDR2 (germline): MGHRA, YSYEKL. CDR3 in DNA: TGCGCCAGCAGCCAAAGGGGGCCTAGGATGGGGCTATCCTACGAGCAGTACTTC. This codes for CASSQRGPRMGLSYEQYF.

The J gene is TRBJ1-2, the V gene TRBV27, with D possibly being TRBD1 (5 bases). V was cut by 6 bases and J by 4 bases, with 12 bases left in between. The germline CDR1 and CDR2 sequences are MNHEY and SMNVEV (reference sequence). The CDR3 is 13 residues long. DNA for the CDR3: TGTGCCAGCAGCCCAGACAGCCGCTATGGCTACACCTTC. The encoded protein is CASSPDSRYGYTF.

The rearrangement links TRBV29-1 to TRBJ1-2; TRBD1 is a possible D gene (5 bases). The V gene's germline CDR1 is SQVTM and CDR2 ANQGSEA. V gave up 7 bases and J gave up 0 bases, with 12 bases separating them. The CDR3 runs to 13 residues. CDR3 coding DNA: TGCAGCGGAGGACACGGACCTAACTATGGCTACACCTTC. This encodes CSGGHGPNYGYTF.

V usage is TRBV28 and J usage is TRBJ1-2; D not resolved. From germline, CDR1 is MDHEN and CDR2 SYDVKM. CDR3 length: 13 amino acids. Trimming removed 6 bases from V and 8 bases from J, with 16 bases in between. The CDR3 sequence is CASRTGRNQGYTF. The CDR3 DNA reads TGTGCCAGCAGGACCGGGAGGAATCAAGGCTACACCTTC.

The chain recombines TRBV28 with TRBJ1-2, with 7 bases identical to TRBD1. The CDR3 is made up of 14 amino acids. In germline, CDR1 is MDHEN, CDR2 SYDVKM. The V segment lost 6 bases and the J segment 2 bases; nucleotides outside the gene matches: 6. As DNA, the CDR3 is TGTGCCAGCAGAAGACAGGGTACCAACTATGGCTACACCTTC. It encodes CASRRQGTNYGYTF.

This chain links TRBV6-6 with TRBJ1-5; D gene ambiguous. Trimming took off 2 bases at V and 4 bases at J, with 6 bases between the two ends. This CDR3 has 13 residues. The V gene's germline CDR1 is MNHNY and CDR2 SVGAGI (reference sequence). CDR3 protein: CASSYAGNQPQHF. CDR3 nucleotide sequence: TGTGCCAGCAGTTACGCCGGGAATCAGCCCCAGCATTTT.